This T cell receptor (beta chain) emerged from a study of CD8 T cells in ankylosing spondylitis. The study, taken as a whole, reports: Certain motif variants had earlier appeared in reactive arthritis synovial fluid and blood. Reportedly, disease-linked clones are significantly enriched in ankylosing spondylitis patients' matched synovial fluid. A TCR beta motif made of 7 to 9 highly homologous variants seemed typical of ankylosing spondylitis blood.

Germline CDR1 is MDHEN and CDR2 is SYDVKM. After removal of 5 bases from V and 5 bases from J, the junction contained 16 bases not matched to a gene. The CDR3 extends over 17 amino acids. Preparation of TCR beta libraries was done by quantitative 5'-RACE with molecular barcodes. TCRdb reprocessed the 5' RACE reads via MiXCR and lists one record per CDR3 protein. The table lists about 220,000 distinct CDR3 sequences, 6% to 8.5% of them singletons. This clonotype was observed many times. Its antigen remains unknown. The sequenced material came from blood, either unsorted or a sorted T cell fraction (not recorded which). The sequence was collected from a male donor with ankylosing spondylitis. This sequence joins TRBV28 and TRBJ2-7; 9 positions match TRBD2. CDR3 in DNA: TGTGCCAGCAGTCTCCCCTTAACCGGGACTAGCACCGACGAGCAGTACTTC. Encoded protein: CASSLPLTGTSTDEQYF. The variable domain in full, completed from reference TRBV28 and TRBJ2-7, reads DVKVTQSSRYLVKRTGEKVFLECVQDMDHENMFWYRQDPGLGLRLIYFSYDVKMKEKGDIPEGYSVSREKKERFSLILESASTNQTSMYLCASSLPLTGTSTDEQYFGPGTRLTVT.